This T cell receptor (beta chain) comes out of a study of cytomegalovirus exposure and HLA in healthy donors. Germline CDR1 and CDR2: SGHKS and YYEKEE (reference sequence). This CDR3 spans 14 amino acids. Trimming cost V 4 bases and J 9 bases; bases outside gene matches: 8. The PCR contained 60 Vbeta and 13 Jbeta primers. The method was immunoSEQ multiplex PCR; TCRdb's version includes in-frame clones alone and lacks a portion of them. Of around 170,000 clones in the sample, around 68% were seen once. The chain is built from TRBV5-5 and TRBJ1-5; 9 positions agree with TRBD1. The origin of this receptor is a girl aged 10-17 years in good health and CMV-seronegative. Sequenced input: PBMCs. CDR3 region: CASSLLTGGGPQHF. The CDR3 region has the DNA TGTGCCAGCAGCCTTTTGACAGGGGGAGGGCCCCAGCATTTT.